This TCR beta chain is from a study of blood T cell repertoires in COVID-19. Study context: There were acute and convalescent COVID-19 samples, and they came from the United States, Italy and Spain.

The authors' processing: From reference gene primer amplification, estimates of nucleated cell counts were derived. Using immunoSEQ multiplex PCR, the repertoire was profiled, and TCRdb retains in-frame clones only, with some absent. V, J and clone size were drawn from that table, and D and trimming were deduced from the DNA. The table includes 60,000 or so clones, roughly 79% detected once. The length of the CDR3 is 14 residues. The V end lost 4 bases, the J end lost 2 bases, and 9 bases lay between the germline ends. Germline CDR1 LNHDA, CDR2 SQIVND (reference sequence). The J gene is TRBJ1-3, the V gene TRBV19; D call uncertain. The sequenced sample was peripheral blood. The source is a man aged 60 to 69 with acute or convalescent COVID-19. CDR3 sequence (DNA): TGTGCCAGTAGTAGTCGAGCTACTGGAAACACCATATATTTT. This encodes CASSSRATGNTIYF.